One TCR beta chain is described in this entry. The sample originates from a study of T cell responses to AZD1222 COVID-19 vaccine. TCRdb's copy holds only in-frame clones and misses some; the assay was immunoSEQ multiplex PCR. The sample lists about 92,000 clones; 80% to 90% were seen once. The CDR3 extends over 14 amino acids. CDR1 and CDR2 (germline): SGHTA, FQGNSA. Trimming left V 7 bases short and J 1 base short, with 11 bases between. The chain couples TRBV7-2 to TRBJ1-5; D is unclear. Sequencing used peripheral blood, obtained on day 0 of AZD1222 vaccination. This TCR derives from an adult in good health. This CDR3 is CASTSQASNQPQHF. CDR3 sequence (DNA): TGTGCCAGCACCTCCCAGGCCAGCAATCAGCCCCAGCATTTT. Looking up the rest from reference TRBV7-2 and TRBJ1-5 gives the full variable domain: GAGVSQSPSNKVTEKGKDVELRCDPISGHTALYWYRQSLGQGLEFLIYFQGNSAPDKSGLPSDRFSAERTGGSVSTLTIQRTQQEDSAVYLCASTSQASNQPQHFGDGTRLSIL.